This T cell receptor beta chain was retrieved from a study of vaccination and CD4 T cells after COVID-19. The germline V gene encodes CDR1 SNHLY and CDR2 FYNNEI. The V gene end was trimmed by 6 bases and the J gene end by 0 bases; junction bases not matched to a gene: 7. This CDR3 region has 16 residues. This clonotype was detected a few times. Its antigen remains unidentified. Treatment defined: approximately 9-day PBMC culture with coronavirus spike peptide pools or control peptides (ViraFEST assay). Cultured CD4+ T cell DNA was sequenced using the Oncomine TCR Beta short-read assay. TCRdb itself ran the PCR reads through MiXCR, one entry per CDR3 protein. The repertoire consists of approximately 19,000 distinct CDR3 sequences, with 53% occurring once and the leading ten covering roughly 15%.

The sequences come from CD4+ T cells from blood, cultured in vitro, collected before SARS-CoV-2 vaccination. The TCR sequence derives from a human donor who had recovered from COVID-19. The gene calls are TRBV2 and TRBJ1-5, with 8 bases identical to TRBD1. The CDR3 nucleotides are TGTGCCAGCAGCCTCCAGGGGGCTCGTAGCAATCAGCCCCAGCATTTT. Translating gives CASSLQGARSNQPQHF.